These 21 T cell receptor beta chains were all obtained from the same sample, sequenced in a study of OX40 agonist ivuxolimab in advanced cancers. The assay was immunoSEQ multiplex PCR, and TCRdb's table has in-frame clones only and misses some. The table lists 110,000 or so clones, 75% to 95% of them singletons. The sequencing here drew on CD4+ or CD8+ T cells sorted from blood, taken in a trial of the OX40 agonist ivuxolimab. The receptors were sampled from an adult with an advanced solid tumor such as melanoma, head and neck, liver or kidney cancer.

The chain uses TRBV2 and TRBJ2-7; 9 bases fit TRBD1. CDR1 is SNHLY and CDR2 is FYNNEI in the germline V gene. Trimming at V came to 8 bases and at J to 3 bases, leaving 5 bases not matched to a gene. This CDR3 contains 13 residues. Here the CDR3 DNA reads TGTGCCAGCCGACAGGGGGTGGGCTACGAGCAGTACTTC. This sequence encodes CASRQGVGYEQYF.

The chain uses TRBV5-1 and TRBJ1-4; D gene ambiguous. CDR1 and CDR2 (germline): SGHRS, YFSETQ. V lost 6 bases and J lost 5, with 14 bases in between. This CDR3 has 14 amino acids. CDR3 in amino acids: CASTSTETNEKLFF. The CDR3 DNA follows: TGCGCCAGCACCTCGACCGAGACGAATGAAAAACTGTTTTTT.

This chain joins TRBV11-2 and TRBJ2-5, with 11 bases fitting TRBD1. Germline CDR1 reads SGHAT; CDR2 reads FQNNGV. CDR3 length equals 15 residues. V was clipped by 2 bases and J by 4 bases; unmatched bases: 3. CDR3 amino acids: CASSLWTGGGETQYF. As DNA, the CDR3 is TGTGCCAGCAGCTTATGGACAGGGGGCGGAGAGACCCAGTACTTC.

The CDR3 nucleotides are TGTGCCAGCAGTGAGAGGAAAGACGGTCTAGGGCAGCCCCAGCATTTT. This codes for CASSERKDGLGQPQHF. The chain has TRBV2 and TRBJ1-5; D is undetermined. Germline CDR1 reads SNHLY; CDR2 reads FYNNEI. This CDR3 contains 16 residues. V dropped 3 bases and J dropped 7 bases, with 19 bases sitting between them. The full variable domain, rest sourced from reference TRBV2 and TRBJ1-5, is EPEVTQTPSHQVTQMGQEVILRCVPISNHLYFYWYRQILGQKVEFLVSFYNNEISEKSEIFDDQFSVERPDGSNFTLKIRSTKLEDSAMYFCASSERKDGLGQPQHFGDGTRLSIL.

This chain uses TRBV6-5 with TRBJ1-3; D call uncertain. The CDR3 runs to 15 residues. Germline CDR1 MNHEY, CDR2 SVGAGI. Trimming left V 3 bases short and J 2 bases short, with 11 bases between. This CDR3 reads CASSYRWTAGNTIYF. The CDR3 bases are TGTGCCAGCAGTTATAGGTGGACGGCTGGAAACACCATATATTTT.

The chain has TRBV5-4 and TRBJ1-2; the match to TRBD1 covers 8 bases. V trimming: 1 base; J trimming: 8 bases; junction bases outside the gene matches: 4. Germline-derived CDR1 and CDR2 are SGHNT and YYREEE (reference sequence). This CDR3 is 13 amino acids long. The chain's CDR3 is CASSLQQGVGYTF. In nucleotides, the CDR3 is TGTGCCAGCAGCTTGCAACAGGGGGTCGGCTACACCTTC.

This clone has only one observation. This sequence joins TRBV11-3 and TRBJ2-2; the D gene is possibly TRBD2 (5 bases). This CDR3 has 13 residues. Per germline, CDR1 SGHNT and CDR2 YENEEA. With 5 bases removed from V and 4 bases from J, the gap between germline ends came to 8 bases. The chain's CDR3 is CASSRDFTGELFF. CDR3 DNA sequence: TGTGCCAGCAGCCGGGATTTCACCGGGGAGCTGTTTTTT.

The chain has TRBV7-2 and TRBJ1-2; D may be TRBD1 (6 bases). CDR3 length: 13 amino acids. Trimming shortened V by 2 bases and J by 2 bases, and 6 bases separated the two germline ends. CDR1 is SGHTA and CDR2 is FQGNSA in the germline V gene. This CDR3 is CASSLQGNYGYTF. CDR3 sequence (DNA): TGTGCCAGCAGCTTACAGGGGAACTATGGCTACACCTTC.

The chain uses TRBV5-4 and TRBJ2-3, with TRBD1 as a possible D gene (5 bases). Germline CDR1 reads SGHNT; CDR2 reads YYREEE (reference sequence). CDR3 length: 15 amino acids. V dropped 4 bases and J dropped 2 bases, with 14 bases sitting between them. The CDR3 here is CASSVGSGSTDTQYF. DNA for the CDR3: TGTGCCAGCAGCGTCGGGTCAGGGTCCACAGATACGCAGTATTTT.

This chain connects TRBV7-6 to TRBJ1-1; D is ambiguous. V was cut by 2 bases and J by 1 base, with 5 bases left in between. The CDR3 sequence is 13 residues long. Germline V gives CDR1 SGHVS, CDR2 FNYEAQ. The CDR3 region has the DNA TGTGCCAGCAGCTTACGGAAGAACACTGAAGCTTTCTTT. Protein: CASSLRKNTEAFF. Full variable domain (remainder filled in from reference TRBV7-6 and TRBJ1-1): GAGVSQSPRYKVTKRGQDVALRCDPISGHVSLYWYRQALGQGPEFLTYFNYEAQQDKSGLPNDRFSAERPEGSISTLTIQRTEQRDSAMYRCASSLRKNTEAFFGQGTRLTVV.

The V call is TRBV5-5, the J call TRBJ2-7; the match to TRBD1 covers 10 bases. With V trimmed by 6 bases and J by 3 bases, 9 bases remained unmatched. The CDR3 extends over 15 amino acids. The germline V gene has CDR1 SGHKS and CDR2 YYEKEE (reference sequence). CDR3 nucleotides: TGTGCCAGCACCCGGGACAGGGGTGCCGGCTACGAGCAGTACTTC. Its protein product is CASTRDRGAGYEQYF.

The CDR3 DNA is TGTGCCAGCAGCTTCCCGGGACTAGCCGGAGAGCAGTTCTTC. Amino acids: CASSFPGLAGEQFF. The chain combines TRBV5-4 with TRBJ2-1; the match to TRBD2 covers 9 bases. The V and J ends lost 2 bases and 10 bases, in that order; junction bases with no gene match: 7. The CDR3 consists of 14 residues. Germline loops: CDR1 SGHNT, CDR2 YYREEE (reference sequence).

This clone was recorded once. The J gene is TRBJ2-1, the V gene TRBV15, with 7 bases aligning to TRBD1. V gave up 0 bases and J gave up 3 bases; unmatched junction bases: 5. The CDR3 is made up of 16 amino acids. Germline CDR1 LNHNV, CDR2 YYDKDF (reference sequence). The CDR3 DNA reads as TGTGCCACCAGCAGAGAGTGGGCAGGGGGCTACAATGAGCAGTTCTTC. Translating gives CATSREWAGGYNEQFF.

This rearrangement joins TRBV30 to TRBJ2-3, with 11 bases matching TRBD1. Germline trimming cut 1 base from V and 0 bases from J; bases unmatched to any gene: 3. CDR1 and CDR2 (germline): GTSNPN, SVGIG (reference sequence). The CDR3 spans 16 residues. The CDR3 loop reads CAWSDGQGASTDTQYF. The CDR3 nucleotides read TGTGCCTGGAGTGACGGACAGGGGGCGAGCACAGATACGCAGTATTTT.

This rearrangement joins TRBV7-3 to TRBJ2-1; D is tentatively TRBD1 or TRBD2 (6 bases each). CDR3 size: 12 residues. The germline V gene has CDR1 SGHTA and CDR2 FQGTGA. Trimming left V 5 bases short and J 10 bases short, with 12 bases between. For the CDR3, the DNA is TGTGCCAGCAGCAGAGGGGGGCCCGAGCAGTTCTTC. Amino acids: CASSRGGPEQFF. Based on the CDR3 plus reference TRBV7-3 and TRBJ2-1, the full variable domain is GAGVSQTPSNKVTEKGKYVELRCDPISGHTALYWYRQSLGQGPEFLIYFQGTGAADDSGLPNDRFFAVRPEGSVSTLKIQRTERGDSAVYLCASSRGGPEQFFGPGTRLTVL.

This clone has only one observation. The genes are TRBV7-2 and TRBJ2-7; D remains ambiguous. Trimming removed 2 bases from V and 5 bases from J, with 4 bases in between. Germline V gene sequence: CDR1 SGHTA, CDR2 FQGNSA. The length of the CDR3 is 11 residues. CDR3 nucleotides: TGTGCCAGCAGCTTATTAAACGAGCAGTACTTC. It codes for CASSLLNEQYF. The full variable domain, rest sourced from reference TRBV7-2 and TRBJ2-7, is GAGVSQSPSNKVTEKGKDVELRCDPISGHTALYWYRQSLGQGLEFLIYFQGNSAPDKSGLPSDRFSAERTGGSVSTLTIQRTQQEDSAVYLCASSLLNEQYFGPGTRLTVT.

The CDR3 DNA reads as TGCGCCAGCAGCTCCCGGGACGACTCTGGAAACACCATATATTTT. It translates to CASSSRDDSGNTIYF. The gene calls are TRBV4-1 and TRBJ1-3; a possible D gene is TRBD1 (5 bases). Trimming cost V 5 bases and J 0 bases, with 11 bases left between them. Looked up from germline, CDR1 is MGHRA and CDR2 is YSYEKL. The CDR3 consists of 15 residues.

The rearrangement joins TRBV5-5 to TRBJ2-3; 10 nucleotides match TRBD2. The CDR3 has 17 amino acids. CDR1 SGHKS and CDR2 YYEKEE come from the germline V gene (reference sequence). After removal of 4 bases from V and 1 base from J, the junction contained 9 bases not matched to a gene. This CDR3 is CASSASGGASGTDTQYF. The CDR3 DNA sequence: TGTGCCAGCAGCGCCAGCGGGGGGGCGTCGGGCACAGATACGCAGTATTTT.

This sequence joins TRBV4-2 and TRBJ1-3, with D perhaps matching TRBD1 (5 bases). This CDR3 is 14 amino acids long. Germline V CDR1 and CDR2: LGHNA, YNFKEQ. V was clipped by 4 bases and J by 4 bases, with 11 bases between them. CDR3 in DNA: TGTGCCAGCAGCCCGGAGGGGCGAGGAAACACCATATATTTT. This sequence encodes CASSPEGRGNTIYF.

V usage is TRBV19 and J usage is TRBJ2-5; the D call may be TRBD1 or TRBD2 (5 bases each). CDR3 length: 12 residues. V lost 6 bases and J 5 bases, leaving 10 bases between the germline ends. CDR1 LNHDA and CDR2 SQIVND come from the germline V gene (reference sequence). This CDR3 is CASRAEGETQYF. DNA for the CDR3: TGTGCCAGTAGGGCTGAGGGGGAGACCCAGTACTTC.

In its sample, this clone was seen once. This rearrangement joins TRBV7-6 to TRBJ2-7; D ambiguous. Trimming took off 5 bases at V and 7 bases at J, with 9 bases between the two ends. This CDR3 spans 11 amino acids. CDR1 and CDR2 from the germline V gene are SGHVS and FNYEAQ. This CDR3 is CASSPSREQYF. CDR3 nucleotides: TGTGCCAGCAGCCCTTCTAGGGAGCAGTACTTC.